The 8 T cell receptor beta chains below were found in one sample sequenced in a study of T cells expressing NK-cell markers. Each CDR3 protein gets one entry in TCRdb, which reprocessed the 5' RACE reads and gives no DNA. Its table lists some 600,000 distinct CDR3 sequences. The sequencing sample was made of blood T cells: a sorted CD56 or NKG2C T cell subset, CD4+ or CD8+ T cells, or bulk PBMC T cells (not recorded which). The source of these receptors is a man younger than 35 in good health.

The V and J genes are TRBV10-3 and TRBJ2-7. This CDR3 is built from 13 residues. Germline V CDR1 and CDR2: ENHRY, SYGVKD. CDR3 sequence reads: CAISLVNSYEQYF.

CDR3: CASSSGQGHYTF. The chain is built from TRBV5-6 and TRBJ1-2; TCRdb indicates TRBD1, and absent DNA this call remains unverified. Germline V gene sequence: CDR1 SGHDT, CDR2 YYEEEE. The CDR3 runs 12 residues.

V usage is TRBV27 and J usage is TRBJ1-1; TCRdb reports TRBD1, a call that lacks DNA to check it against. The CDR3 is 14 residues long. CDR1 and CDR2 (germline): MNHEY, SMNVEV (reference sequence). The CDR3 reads CASSAPFLNTEAFF.

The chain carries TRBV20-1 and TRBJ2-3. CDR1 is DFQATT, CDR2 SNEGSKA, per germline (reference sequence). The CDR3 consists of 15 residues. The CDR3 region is CSARAPRKSTDTQYF.

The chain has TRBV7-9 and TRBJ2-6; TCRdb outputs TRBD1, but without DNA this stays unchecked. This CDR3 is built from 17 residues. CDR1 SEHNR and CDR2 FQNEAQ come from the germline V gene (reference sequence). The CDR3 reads CASSARDRISGANVLTF.

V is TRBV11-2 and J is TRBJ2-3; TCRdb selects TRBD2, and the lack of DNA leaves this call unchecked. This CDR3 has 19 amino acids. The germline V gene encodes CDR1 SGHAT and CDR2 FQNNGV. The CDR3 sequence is CASSPTWASGSTSTDTQYF. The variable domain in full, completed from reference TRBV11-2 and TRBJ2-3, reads EAGVAQSPRYKIIEKRQSVAFWCNPISGHATLYWYQQILGQGPKLLIQFQNNGVVDDSQLPKDRFSAERLKGVDSTLKIQPAKLEDSAVYLCASSPTWASGSTSTDTQYFGPGTRLTVL.

The CDR3 is CSVPRGLTGELFF. This chain uses TRBV29-1 with TRBJ2-2; with no DNA, the TCRdb D assignment of TRBD1 cannot be verified. The length of the CDR3 is 13 residues. Germline CDR1 SQVTM, CDR2 ANQGSEA.

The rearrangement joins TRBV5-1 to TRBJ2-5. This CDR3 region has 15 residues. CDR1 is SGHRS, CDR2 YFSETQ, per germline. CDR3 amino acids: CASSLEAANQETQYF.